Presented here are 25 T cell receptor beta chains from one specimen sequenced in a study of cytomegalovirus exposure and HLA in healthy donors. PCR primers comprised 60 Vbeta and 13 Jbeta primers. Libraries were prepared by immunoSEQ multiplex PCR; TCRdb keeps only in-frame clonotypes and omits some of them. The table includes about 130,000 clones, around four fifths detected once. The source material was PBMCs. The receptors originated from a boy younger than 18 in good health and CMV-seronegative.

The chain couples TRBV5-1 to TRBJ2-3; 7 bases are shared with TRBD2. The CDR3 extends over 16 amino acids. Trimming removed 7 bases from V and 3 bases from J; junction bases left unmatched: 14. Germline V gene data show CDR1 as SGHRS and CDR2 as YFSETQ. The CDR3: CASSHRGLAATDTQYF. CDR3 DNA: TGCGCCAGCTCGCATCGCGGGCTAGCGGCGACAGATACGCAGTATTTT.

This chain joins TRBV25-1 and TRBJ2-1; 8 bases map to TRBD2. V lost 1 base and J lost 7; bases outside the gene matches: 12. This CDR3 region has 17 residues. Germline CDR1 is MGHDK and CDR2 is SYGVNS. CDR3 nucleotide sequence: TGTGCCAGCAGTGAATTCGGAACGGGAGGGACTATGAATGAGCAGTTCTTC. Protein: CASSEFGTGGTMNEQFF.

The chain recombines TRBV6-5 with TRBJ2-7; D perhaps matches TRBD2 (6 bases). This CDR3 comprises 11 residues. Germline CDR1 MNHEY, CDR2 SVGAGI. Trimming removed 6 bases at V and 4 bases at J, with 7 bases between. The CDR3 loop reads CASSGSYEQYF. The DNA for the CDR3 is TGTGCCAGCAGCGGGAGTTACGAGCAGTACTTC.

CDR3 sequence: CASKPTGTTYTGELFF. The CDR3 nucleotides are TGTGCCAGCAAACCCACCGGGACAACGTACACCGGGGAGCTGTTTTTT. The genes are TRBV25-1 and TRBJ2-2, with a possible D match to TRBD1 (6 bases). In germline, CDR1 is MGHDK, CDR2 SYGVNS. V was cut by 7 bases and J by 3 bases, with 18 bases left in between. CDR3 length: 16 residues.

This sequence joins TRBV19 and TRBJ2-1; tentative D call: TRBD2 (6 bases). The CDR3 sequence is 16 residues long. V was pared by 1 base and J by 1 base, with 11 bases between. Germline CDR1 and CDR2: LNHDA and SQIVND (reference sequence). CDR3 bases: TGTGCCAGTAGTATAGTAGCGGAGCCTTCCTACAATGAGCAGTTCTTC. Protein: CASSIVAEPSYNEQFF.

The J gene is TRBJ2-7, the V gene TRBV27; the D gene is possibly TRBD1 (7 bases). CDR1 is MNHEY, CDR2 SMNVEV, per germline (reference sequence). The ends were cut back, 4 bases at V and 5 bases at J, with 21 bases in the middle. The CDR3 spans 16 residues. The CDR3 region has the DNA TGTGCCAGCAGTTCCGCGGGGTCCTCCAGGGGGGACGAGCAGTACTTC. Translating it yields CASSSAGSSRGDEQYF.

The chain is built from TRBV5-6 and TRBJ2-5, with D possibly TRBD2 on 6 matching bases. CDR1 and CDR2 from the germline V gene are SGHDT and YYEEEE. V dropped 0 bases and J dropped 5 bases, with 11 bases sitting between them. The CDR3 is made up of 14 amino acids. CDR3 DNA sequence: TGTGCCAGCAGCTTGGGGACACGGGGGGAGACCCAGTACTTC. Its protein is CASSLGTRGETQYF.

The CDR3 spells CASRGGLAGADTQYF. The CDR3 DNA follows: TGTGCCAGCCGGGGAGGGCTAGCGGGAGCCGATACGCAGTATTTT. The rearrangement joins TRBV2 to TRBJ2-3; TRBD2 matches 10 bases. Germline CDR1 SNHLY, CDR2 FYNNEI. V gave up 8 bases and J gave up 6 bases; unmatched junction bases: 11. This CDR3 has 15 residues.

The chain uses TRBV5-1 and TRBJ2-5; D remains ambiguous. The tail of the sequence fits TRBJ2-7 better, so the J call may be wrong. Germline CDR1 is SGHRS and CDR2 is YFSETQ. The CDR3 consists of 14 residues. CDR3 bases: TGCGCCAGCAGCTTGGGCCTAGTCTCCTACGAGCAGTACTTC. This encodes CASSLGLVSYEQYF.

The gene calls are TRBV4-3 and TRBJ1-5, with TRBD1 as a possible D gene (6 bases). CDR3 length: 14 amino acids. CDR1 is LGHNA, CDR2 YSLEER, per germline. V dropped 5 bases and J dropped 7 bases, with 15 bases sitting between them. CDR3 in DNA: TGCGCCAGCAGCGAAAACAGGGAGTACCAGCCCCAGCATTTT. Translation gives CASSENREYQPQHF.

J is TRBJ2-1 and V is TRBV29-1; no clear D. The germline CDR1 and CDR2 sequences are SQVTM and ANQGSEA. CDR3 length: 13 amino acids. The CDR3 spells CSTSFEAYNEQFF. In DNA form, the CDR3 reads TGCAGTACGTCCTTTGAGGCCTACAATGAGCAGTTCTTC.

This chain's CDR3 is CASSKAGGTDTGELFF. In DNA, the CDR3 is TGTGCCAGCAGCAAAGCTGGCGGGACGGACACCGGGGAGCTGTTTTTT. The J gene is TRBJ2-2, the V gene TRBV21-1; the table gives TRBD2 as D, unverified against the DNA. TRBV21-1 is a documented pseudogene. This CDR3 has 16 amino acids.

The V and J genes are TRBV4-1 and TRBJ1-5, with no clear D. With 5 bases removed from V and 2 bases from J, the gap between germline ends came to 10 bases. This CDR3 comprises 14 residues. Germline V gene lookup returns CDR1 MGHRA and CDR2 YSYEKL. In DNA, the CDR3 is TGCGCCAGCAGCTACCCGGGTCGCAATCAGCCCCAGCATTTT. Translation: CASSYPGRNQPQHF.

This chain connects TRBV19 to TRBJ1-1, with 8 bases aligning to TRBD1. Germline V lookup: CDR1 LNHDA, CDR2 SQIVND (reference sequence). CDR3 length: 14 amino acids. The V gene end was trimmed by 4 bases and the J gene end by 1 base; junction bases not matched to a gene: 2. The CDR3 loop reads CASSKDRGNTEAFF. As DNA, the CDR3 is TGTGCCAGTAGTAAAGACAGGGGGAACACTGAAGCTTTCTTT.

The chain couples TRBV5-1 to TRBJ2-7; 11 bases are shared with TRBD2. V shed 1 base, J shed 3 bases, and the junction held 3 bases outside the gene matches. Looked up from germline, CDR1 is SGHRS and CDR2 is YFSETQ. The CDR3 totals 15 residues. The CDR3 DNA reads as TGCGCCAGCAGCTTGAGTAGCGGGAGGGTCTACGAGCAGTACTTC. Amino acids: CASSLSSGRVYEQYF. Combining the CDR3 with reference TRBV5-1 and TRBJ2-7 gives the whole variable domain KAGVTQTPRYLIKTRGQQVTLSCSPISGHRSVSWYQQTPGQGLQFLFEYFSETQRNKGNFPGRFSGRQFSNSRSEMNVSTLELGDSALYLCASSLSSGRVYEQYFGPGTRLTVT.

This clone is a singleton in its sample. The sample has other DNA sequences that encode this CDR3 too. The CDR3 region is CAWSVGGGYEQYF. The CDR3 nucleotides are TGTGCCTGGAGTGTGGGAGGGGGCTACGAGCAGTACTTC. The chain uses TRBV30 and TRBJ2-7, with D maybe TRBD2 (7 bases). This CDR3 contains 13 residues. Germline CDR1 reads GTSNPN; CDR2 reads SVGIG (reference sequence). The V end was cut by 0 bases, the J end by 3 bases, with 9 bases between.

The J gene is TRBJ2-7, the V gene TRBV29-1, with 11 bases aligning to TRBD1. The J segment lost 2 bases and the V segment lost 3 bases, leaving 3 bases of the junction unmatched. The germline V gene has CDR1 SQVTM and CDR2 ANQGSEA. The CDR3 is made up of 14 amino acids. CDR3: CSVEGQGGPYEQYF. Here the CDR3 DNA reads TGCAGCGTTGAGGGACAGGGGGGTCCCTACGAGCAGTACTTC.

This rearrangement joins TRBV30 to TRBJ1-3, with 8 positions matching TRBD1. J gave up 4 bases and V 0 bases, and 5 bases lay outside the gene matches. Germline CDR1 and CDR2: GTSNPN and SVGIG (reference sequence). There are 15 residues in the CDR3. The CDR3, as DNA: TGTGCCTGGAGTGTCGTCAGGGGGCCCGGAAACACCATATATTTT. This encodes CAWSVVRGPGNTIYF.

This clone was seen just once. The V call is TRBV7-2, the J call TRBJ2-5; 7 bases are shared with TRBD2. Unmatched junction bases numbered 2, after V lost 4 bases and J lost 3 bases. This CDR3 comprises 13 residues. From germline, CDR1 is SGHTA and CDR2 FQGNSA. The CDR3 region has the DNA TGTGCCAGCAGCTCGAGCGGGAAAGAGACCCAGTACTTC. Translation gives CASSSSGKETQYF.

V gene TRBV21-1 combines with J gene TRBJ1-5; whether TRBD1, the table's D call, matches the DNA was not checked. TRBV21-1 is classified as a pseudogene. The CDR3 runs 16 residues. The CDR3 coding sequence is TGTGCCAGCTCGTCCCGGGACAGGTACGGCAATCAGCCCCAGCATTTT. Its protein product is CASSSRDRYGNQPQHF.

This chain connects TRBV2 to TRBJ2-1; 8 nucleotides agree with TRBD2. Germline V gene lookup returns CDR1 SNHLY and CDR2 FYNNEI. This CDR3 is built from 15 residues. With V trimmed by 5 bases and J by 0 bases, 3 bases remained unmatched. As DNA, the CDR3 is TGTGCCAGCAGTTCCGGGACTAGCTCCTACAATGAGCAGTTCTTC. Translation gives CASSSGTSSYNEQFF.

This chain joins TRBV28 and TRBJ2-2; 7 nucleotides align to TRBD2. CDR1 MDHEN and CDR2 SYDVKM come from the germline V gene. Trimming cost V 1 base and J 6 bases; bases outside gene matches: 11. The CDR3 extends over 17 amino acids. The DNA of the CDR3 is TGTGCCAGCAGTTTATCACCTGGGAGGGGTGAAGCCGGGGAGCTGTTTTTT. The encoded protein is CASSLSPGRGEAGELFF.

The chain couples TRBV30 to TRBJ1-5, with D maybe TRBD1 (6 bases). This CDR3 has 14 residues. CDR1 is GTSNPN and CDR2 is SVGIG in the germline V gene (reference sequence). Trimming stripped 3 bases from V and 6 bases from J, with 15 bases between. The CDR3 here is CAWSLRGGGQPQHF. Here the CDR3 DNA reads TGTGCCTGGAGCCTAAGGGGGGGAGGTCAGCCCCAGCATTTT. Supplemented by reference TRBV30 and TRBJ1-5, the full variable domain reads SQTIHQWPATLVQPVGSPLSLECTVEGTSNPNLYWYRQAAGRGLQLLFYSVGIGQISSEVPQNLSASRPQDRQFILSSKKLLLSDSGFYLCAWSLRGGGQPQHFGDGTRLSIL.

The chain is built from TRBV6-5 and TRBJ2-3, with TRBD2 matching over 14 bases. Germline values: CDR1 MNHEY, CDR2 SVGAGI. The CDR3 consists of 16 residues. Trimming at V came to 4 bases and at J to 5 bases, leaving 5 bases not matched to a gene. Written as DNA, the CDR3 is TGTGCCAGCAGTTCGGGACTAGCGGGAGAGGTAGATACGCAGTATTTT. It encodes CASSSGLAGEVDTQYF.

Written as DNA, the CDR3 is TGTGCCAGCAGCCAAGATCTACAGGCAGATACGCAGTATTTT. Amino acid sequence: CASSQDLQADTQYF. The rearrangement joins TRBV4-2 to TRBJ2-3, with a possible D match to TRBD1 (5 bases). V was trimmed by 0 bases and J by 4 bases, leaving 8 bases between them. This CDR3 has 14 residues. CDR1 and CDR2 (germline): LGHNA, YNFKEQ.